This is a list of T cell receptor beta chains from one sample in a study of T cell responses to AZD1222 COVID-19 vaccine. The repertoire was sequenced with immunoSEQ multiplex PCR; TCRdb's copy has only in-frame clones and lacks some. In the table there are 200,000 or so clones, around 92% of which are singletons. The material was peripheral blood, obtained on day 0 of AZD1222 vaccination. These receptor sequences come from an adult in good health. Each CDR3 is given with its conserved first and last residue. The D gene is left open where the match is weak. Size is stated for part of the rows, as once, few or many counts, or as a class when the clone is expanded.

v_call,j_call,clone_size,d_call,cdr3_nt,cdr3_aa
TRBV7-9,TRBJ2-1,NA,NA,TGTGCCAGCAGCTTAGCGGGCAGCAATGAGCAGTTCTTC,CASSLAGSNEQFF
TRBV5-8,TRBJ2-2,NA,NA,TGTGCCAGCAGCTATATCGGCGGGGGCCCTTCACACACCGGGGAGCTGTTTTTT,CASSYIGGGPSHTGELFF
TRBV18,TRBJ2-2,NA,NA,TGTGCCAGCTCACCGCGAGGGGCCGGGGAGCTGTTTTTT,CASSPRGAGELFF
TRBV14,TRBJ2-6,once,TRBD1,TGTGCCAGCAGCCCACCTTGGACAGGGCCTGGGGCCAACGTCCTGACTTTC,CASSPPWTGPGANVLTF
TRBV6-2/TRBV6-3,TRBJ2-1,NA,NA,TGTGCCAGCAGTTTAGGACTACGACGGGTCTTC,CASSLGLRRVF
TRBV4-3,TRBJ1-1,NA,TRBD1,TGCGCCAGCAGCCAAGACCCGGCAGGGGGCACTGAAGCTTTCTTT,CASSQDPAGGTEAFF
TRBV18,TRBJ2-3,NA,TRBD2,TGTGCCAGCTCACCACCTAGCGGGAGGTCATATACGCAGTATTTT,CASSPPSGRSYTQYF
TRBV18,TRBJ1-4,once,TRBD1,TGTGCCAGCTCCCTGGGACAGGGCGGTAATGAAAAACTGTTTTTT,CASSLGQGGNEKLFF
TRBV28,TRBJ2-3,NA,NA,TGTGCCAGCAGTTTAGGTGGGGTTAGCACAGATACGCAGTATTTT,CASSLGGVSTDTQYF
TRBV4-1,TRBJ2-7,NA,NA,TGCGCCAGCAGCCAAGATGGCGGTTCCTACGAGCAGTACTTC,CASSQDGGSYEQYF
TRBV7-9,TRBJ1-2,NA,NA,TGTGCCAGCAGCTTAGGGCAGGGCAATGGCTACACCTTC,CASSLGQGNGYTF
TRBV27,TRBJ1-4,NA,NA,TGTGCCAGCAGTAACTATGCGGGGGAGGGGACAACTAATGAAAAACTGTTTTTT,CASSNYAGEGTTNEKLFF
TRBV5-6,TRBJ1-2,NA,NA,TGTGCCAGCAGCTTGGGACAGGCGCTCTATGGCTACACCTTC,CASSLGQALYGYTF
TRBV10-2,TRBJ1-1,NA,NA,TGCGCCAGCAGTGAGTCGGGGGGGAACGCTGAAGCTTTCTTT,CASSESGGNAEAFF
TRBV27,TRBJ1-2,NA,TRBD1,TGTGCCAGCAGTCCCATTGACAGGGCTAACTATGGCTACACCTTC,CASSPIDRANYGYTF
TRBV19,TRBJ1-1,NA,NA,TGTGCCAGTAGTGTTGGGGTGGAAGGAGCTTTCTTT,CASSVGVEGAFF
TRBV24-1,TRBJ1-1,NA,NA,TGTGCCACCAGTGAAGGCACTGAAGCTTTCTTT,CATSEGTEAFF
TRBV7-9,TRBJ1-1,NA,NA,TGTGCCAGCAGGTATTCAGACACTGAAGCTTTCTTT,CASRYSDTEAFF
TRBV6-5,TRBJ2-2,NA,TRBD1,TGTGCCAGCAGTTACTGGGACAGGGCCAACACCGGGGAGCTGTTTTTT,CASSYWDRANTGELFF
TRBV7-2,TRBJ1-5,NA,NA,TGTGCCAGCAGCTTAGGTGGGGTGAGCAATCAGCCCCAGCATTTT,CASSLGGVSNQPQHF
TRBV28,TRBJ1-1,NA,NA,TGTGCCAGCAGTTTAGAACAGGGTGCTTCTGAAGCTTTCTTT,CASSLEQGASEAFF
TRBV7-9,TRBJ1-6,NA,NA,TGTGCCAGCAGCGACACCTATAATTCACCCCTCCACTTT,CASSDTYNSPLHF
TRBV5-6,TRBJ1-4,NA,NA,TGTGCCAGCAGCCTGGGGAGTAGTGAAAAACTGTTTTTT,CASSLGSSEKLFF
TRBV5-6,TRBJ1-1,NA,NA,TGTGCCAGCACCCTATCCCGGACTGGGTTTGAAGCTTTCTTT,CASTLSRTGFEAFF
TRBV7-2,TRBJ2-1,NA,TRBD1,TGTGCCAGCAGCTTGACGGGACAGTACAATGAGCAGTTCTTC,CASSLTGQYNEQFF
TRBV12-3/TRBV12-4,TRBJ1-1,NA,NA,TGTGCCAGCAGTTTAGCGGATAACACTGAAGCTTTCTTT,CASSLADNTEAFF
TRBV15,TRBJ1-2,NA,NA,TGTGCCACCAGCAGAGATCAAGGGGCCTTCTATGGCTACACCTTC,CATSRDQGAFYGYTF
TRBV3-1/TRBV3-2,TRBJ1-4,NA,TRBD1,TGTGCCAGCAGCATCGACAGGGGCCGGGAAAAACTGTTTTTT,CASSIDRGREKLFF
TRBV4-1,TRBJ1-1,NA,TRBD1,TGCGCCAGCAGCCAATTGACAGGGCGGTTGACTGAAGCTTTCTTT,CASSQLTGRLTEAFF
TRBV28,TRBJ2-5,NA,NA,TGTGCCAGCAGTCCCCCCAGGGGCCAAGAGACCCAGTACTTC,CASSPPRGQETQYF
TRBV27,TRBJ2-7,NA,TRBD1,TGTGCCAGCATGGTAAGGACAGGGGGCTGGTACGAGCAGTACTTC,CASMVRTGGWYEQYF
TRBV6-6,TRBJ1-1,NA,NA,TGTGCCAGCAGCCCAGGGGAGCAGACTGAAGCTTTCTTT,CASSPGEQTEAFF
TRBV7-2,TRBJ2-3,NA,TRBD2,TGTGCCAGCAGCTTATCTAGCGGGGGCATAGATACGCAGTATTTT,CASSLSSGGIDTQYF
TRBV10-1,TRBJ1-1,NA,NA,TGCGCCAGCAGTGAGTTAGGGATCTCGGAAACTGAAGCTTTCTTT,CASSELGISETEAFF
TRBV4-2,TRBJ2-5,NA,TRBD2,TGTGCCAGCAGCCAGGGTAGCGGGGGGATCCCGGAGACCCAGTACTTC,CASSQGSGGIPETQYF
TRBV6-6,TRBJ2-1,NA,NA,TGTGCCAGCAGTTATTCGCCAGAAGGGGCCTACAATGAGCAGTTCTTC,CASSYSPEGAYNEQFF
TRBV11-2,TRBJ1-1,NA,NA,TGTGCCAGCAGCTCCCCCAGGGCAAGAGAAGCTTTCTTT,CASSSPRAREAFF
TRBV5-1,TRBJ1-6,NA,TRBD1,TGCGCCAGCAGCTCGGGACAGGGAGATTCACCCCTCCACTTT,CASSSGQGDSPLHF
TRBV18,TRBJ1-4,NA,NA,TGTGCCAGCTCACCCTGGACAACAACTAATGAAAAACTGTTTTTT,CASSPWTTTNEKLFF
TRBV11-3,TRBJ2-7,once,TRBD1,TGTGCCAGCAGCTTAGCCCAGGGGGTCGAGCAGTACTTC,CASSLAQGVEQYF
TRBV3-1/TRBV3-2,TRBJ1-4,NA,TRBD1,TGTGCCAGCAGCCAACAGGGGGCTGGGACTAATGAAAAACTGTTTTTT,CASSQQGAGTNEKLFF
TRBV3-1/TRBV3-2,TRBJ1-4,NA,NA,TGTGCCAGCAGCCGACAGACTTCTAATGAAAAACTGTTTTTT,CASSRQTSNEKLFF
TRBV10-2,TRBJ1-4,few,TRBD1,TGCGCCAGCAGCTCCGGACAGGGCCGAGCTAATGAAAAACTGTTTTTT,CASSSGQGRANEKLFF
TRBV7-9,TRBJ1-1,NA,NA,TGTGCCAGCAGCTACTATCAGGGGTTGAACACTGAAGCTTTCTTT,CASSYYQGLNTEAFF
TRBV7-9,TRBJ1-1,NA,TRBD1,TGTGCCAGCAGCTTTTCGGGACAGGGGAGGGGGATGGAAGCTTTCTTT,CASSFSGQGRGMEAFF
TRBV2,TRBJ1-1,NA,NA,TGTGCCAGCAGTCGTGGTGGGGGGCTCGCTGAAGCTTTCTTT,CASSRGGGLAEAFF
TRBV10-3,TRBJ1-2,NA,NA,TGTGCCATCAGTGATAGGAGGGGCGACTATGGCTACACCTTC,CAISDRRGDYGYTF
TRBV2,TRBJ1-2,NA,NA,TGTGCCAGCAGTGAAGACAGCCCCTACTATGGCTACACCTTC,CASSEDSPYYGYTF
TRBV30,TRBJ2-1,NA,NA,TGTGCCTGGAGTCGAGGTTCCTACAATGAGCAGTTCTTC,CAWSRGSYNEQFF
TRBV5-3,TRBJ2-5,NA,NA,TGTGCCAGAAGCTTGGTTCACTTCCAAGAGACCCAGTACTTC,CARSLVHFQETQYF